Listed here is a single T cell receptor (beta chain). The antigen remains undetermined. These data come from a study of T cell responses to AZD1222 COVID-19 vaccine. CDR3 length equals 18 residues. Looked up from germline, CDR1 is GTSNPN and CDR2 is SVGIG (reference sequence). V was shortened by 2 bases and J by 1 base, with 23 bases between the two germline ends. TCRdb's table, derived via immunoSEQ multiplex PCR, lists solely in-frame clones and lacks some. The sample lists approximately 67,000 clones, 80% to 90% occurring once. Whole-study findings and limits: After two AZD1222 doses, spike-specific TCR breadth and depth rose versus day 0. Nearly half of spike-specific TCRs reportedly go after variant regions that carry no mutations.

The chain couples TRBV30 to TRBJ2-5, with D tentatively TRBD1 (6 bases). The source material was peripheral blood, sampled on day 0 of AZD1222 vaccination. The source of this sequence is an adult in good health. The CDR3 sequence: CAWSRTTHDRPFQETQYF. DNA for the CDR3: TGTGCCTGGAGTCGGACCACACACGACAGGCCTTTCCAAGAGACCCAGTACTTC.